This T cell receptor (beta chain) was recovered during a study of regulatory T cells in long-lasting Graves disease. Study-level information: Treatment with antithyroid drugs for over 5 years, together with positive TSH receptor antibodies, meant persistent Graves' disease.

Study findings and constraints: New patients shared fewer public clonotypes (approximately 970) than persistent patients did (around 2,900). Favored gene segments in persistent disease were TRBV28, TRBJ1-2 and TRBJ2-5.

As for time point: persistent/refractory GD, antithyroid drugs over 5 years with positive TRAb. Researchers made the TCR library from RNA that was extracted from PBMCs. The CDR3 is made up of 15 amino acids. With 0 bases clipped from V and 16 bases from J, the junction kept 14 bases outside the gene matches. Germline CDR1 LNHNV, CDR2 YYDKDF (reference sequence). Worth noting for this clonotype: The antigen is unknown.

Building of the TCR beta libraries involved iRepertoire HTBI primers and Arm-PCR of CDR3 regions. MiXCR, run by TCRdb on the multiplex PCR reads, gives a single entry per CDR3 protein. The sample contains 500,000 to 800,000 distinct CDR3 sequences, 30% of which appear only once. This sequence originates from a female donor with Graves disease. V usage is TRBV15 and J usage is TRBJ2-2; 7 nucleotides agree with TRBD1. The specimen comprised peripheral blood mononuclear cells (PBMCs), sampled when the disease was refractory, from a patient treated with antithyroid drugs. CDR3 in amino acids: CATSRDQGTARFRFF. DNA for the CDR3: TGTGCCACCAGCAGAGATCAAGGGACAGCAAGATTTCGGTTTTTT.